Listed here is a single T cell receptor (beta chain). Germline V gene data show CDR1 as WSHSY and CDR2 as SAAADI. Trimming pared 6 bases from V and 0 bases from J, leaving 12 bases between. This CDR3 region has 15 residues. TCRdb keeps only in-frame clones here, not all; method: immunoSEQ multiplex PCR. The sample includes about 260,000 clones, roughly 86% seen only once; the top ten take around 2.1%. This record belongs to a study of blood T cell repertoires in COVID-19. Whole-study context: T cells, B-cell-depleted T cells, or PBMCs supplied cDNA or gDNA.

Recruits, aged roughly 18 to 89 years, lived in about two dozen US areas. Two negative PCRs, clearance, or symptom resolution had been documented for recovered Cohort 3 donors. The sequenced sample was PBMCs or T cells enriched from blood (not recorded which). The source of this sequence is a woman between 45 and 65 years old who had recovered from COVID-19. The chain employs TRBV10-2 and TRBJ2-4; a weak D match, TRBD2 (6 bases). The CDR3 sequence: CASRRSGEAKNIQYF. The CDR3 DNA follows: TGCGCCAGCAGAAGGTCGGGGGAAGCCAAAAACATTCAGTACTTC.